This T cell receptor beta chain was obtained from a study of persistence of HIV-infected CD4 T cells. Study-level results: Degenerate expanded CDR3beta sequences were enriched among CMV- and Gag-responding cells.

Concerning this clone: No antigen is known for it.

Nonspecific anti-CD3/anti-CD28 bead stimulation represents the broad CD4+ T cell repertoire. Sorting selected CD4+ T cells upregulating both CD40 ligand and CD69. Adults with HIV-1 started suppressive ART while chronically infected. The immunoSEQ assay was version 4, run in survey mode. Repertoires were generated with immunoSEQ multiplex PCR, while TCRdb's copy carries only in-frame clones and drops some. Of 30,000 to 45,000 clones in the sample, roughly 87% are singletons; the top ten hold about 1.3%. Germline-derived CDR1 and CDR2 are SGHRS and YFSETQ. Germline trimming cut 0 bases from V and 11 bases from J; bases unmatched to any gene: 14. The length of the CDR3 is 16 residues.

This chain connects TRBV5-1 to TRBJ1-2; 9 positions agree with TRBD1. This receptor was taken from an adult man with HIV who was CMV-seropositive. The specimen was CD4+ T cells sorted from PBMCs after approximately 18-hour stimulation, collected from a patient who received antiretroviral therapy. The CDR3 DNA follows: TGCGCCAGCAGCTTGGTAACTTTGGGGACAGGGCGCGGATACACCTTC. Its translation is CASSLVTLGTGRGYTF.